This T cell receptor (beta chain) was retrieved from a study of T cells after somatic rescue of genetic block. Germline assignment: CDR1 LNHNV and CDR2 YYDKDF (reference sequence). Trimming cost V 2 bases and J 3 bases; bases outside gene matches: 5. The CDR3 extends over 16 amino acids. Produced via immunoSEQ multiplex PCR; TCRdb's table is partial and in-frame only. The repertoire includes roughly 71,000 clones, approximately 91% of them detected once, and roughly 2.8% sits in the top ten. The clonotype originates from a man younger than 45. The chain couples TRBV15 to TRBJ2-3, with 10 bases lining up with TRBD1. The sequenced sample consisted of peripheral blood mononuclear cells (PBMCs). CDR3 amino acids: CATSRYGQGGTDTQYF. Here the CDR3 DNA reads TGTGCCACCAGCAGATACGGACAGGGGGGGACAGATACGCAGTATTTT.